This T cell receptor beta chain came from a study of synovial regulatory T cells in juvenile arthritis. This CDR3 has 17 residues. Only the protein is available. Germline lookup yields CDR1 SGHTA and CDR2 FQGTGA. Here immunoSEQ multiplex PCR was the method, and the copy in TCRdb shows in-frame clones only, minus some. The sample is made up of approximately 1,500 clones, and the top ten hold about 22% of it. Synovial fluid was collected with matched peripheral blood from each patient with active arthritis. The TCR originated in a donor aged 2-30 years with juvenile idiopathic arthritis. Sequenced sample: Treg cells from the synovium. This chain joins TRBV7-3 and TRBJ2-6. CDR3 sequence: CASSPQPTDSGANVLTF. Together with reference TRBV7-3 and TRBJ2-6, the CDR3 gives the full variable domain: GAGVSQTPSNKVTEKGKYVELRCDPISGHTALYWYRQSLGQGPEFLIYFQGTGAADDSGLPNDRFFAVRPEGSVSTLKIQRTERGDSAVYLCASSPQPTDSGANVLTFGAGSRLTVL.